This TCR beta chain was sequenced during a study of blood T cell repertoires in COVID-19. About the research overall: Sites across the United States, Italy and Spain contributed samples from acute and convalescent COVID-19.

Libraries were prepared by immunoSEQ multiplex PCR; TCRdb keeps only in-frame clonotypes and omits some of them. The sample holds over 200,000 clones; over 75% are singletons and the top ten take around 15%. There are 14 residues in the CDR3. The ends were cut back, 4 bases at V and 3 bases at J, with 12 bases in the middle. Germline CDR1 LGHDT, CDR2 YNNKEL (reference sequence). The sample taken for sequencing was PBMCs or T cells enriched from blood (not recorded which). This rearrangement joins TRBV3-1 (or the pseudogene TRBV3-2) to TRBJ1-2; D gene unclear. This sequence originates from a man between 18 and 35 years old who had recovered from COVID-19. CDR3 sequence (DNA): TGTGCCAGCAGCCCCGGAGAGCGGGACTATGGCTACACCTTC. Protein: CASSPGERDYGYTF.